The following is a TCR beta chain sequence with its context. Its antigen is not known. Germline V CDR1 and CDR2: SGHTA, FQGNSA. After removal of 5 bases from V and 1 base from J, the junction contained 7 bases not matched to a gene. The CDR3 has 15 amino acids. Repertoires were generated with immunoSEQ multiplex PCR, while TCRdb's copy carries only in-frame clones and drops some. The repertoire holds 97,000 or so clones, about 96% seen once, with about 3.4% in the top ten. This record comes from a study of T cells in pancreatic ductal adenocarcinoma. General study points: The resected pancreatic cancer cohort was biased toward the minority with early-stage disease. Unique clonotypes were about 8.2-fold more numerous in blood than in tumor.

Surgery without prior neoadjuvant therapy was the treatment of the selected pancreatic ductal adenocarcinoma patients. The chain carries TRBV7-2 and TRBJ2-5; 7 bases align to TRBD1. Sequenced material: PBMCs. This clonotype was obtained from a human donor with pancreatic ductal adenocarcinoma. CDR3 protein: CASSKTGTAQETQYF. The CDR3 nucleotides read TGTGCCAGCAGCAAAACTGGGACAGCCCAAGAGACCCAGTACTTC.